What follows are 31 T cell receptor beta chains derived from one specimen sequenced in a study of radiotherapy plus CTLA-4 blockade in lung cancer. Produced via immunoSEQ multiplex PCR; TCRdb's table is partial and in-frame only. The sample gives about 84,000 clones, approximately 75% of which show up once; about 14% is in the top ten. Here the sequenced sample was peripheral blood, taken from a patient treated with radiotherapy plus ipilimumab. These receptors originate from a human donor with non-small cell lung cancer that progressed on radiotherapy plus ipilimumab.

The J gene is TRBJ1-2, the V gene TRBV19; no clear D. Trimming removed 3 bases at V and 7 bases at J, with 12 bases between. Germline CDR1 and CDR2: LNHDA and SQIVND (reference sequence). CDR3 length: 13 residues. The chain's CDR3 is CASSILSLAGYTF. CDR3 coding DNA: TGTGCCAGTAGTATTTTGTCGCTAGCTGGCTACACCTTC.

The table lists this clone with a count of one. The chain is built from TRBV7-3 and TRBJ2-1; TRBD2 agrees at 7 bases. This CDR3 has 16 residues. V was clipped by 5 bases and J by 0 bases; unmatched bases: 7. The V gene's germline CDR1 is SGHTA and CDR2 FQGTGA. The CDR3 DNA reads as TGTGCCAGCAGCGCCACTCTAGCGGCCTCCTACAATGAGCAGTTCTTC. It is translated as CASSATLAASYNEQFF.

The CDR3: CASSLTGMSGNTIYF. CDR3 coding DNA: TGCGCCAGCAGCCTGACAGGGATGTCTGGAAACACCATATATTTT. V usage is TRBV5-1 and J usage is TRBJ1-3; 7 nucleotides line up with TRBD1. Germline V gene sequence: CDR1 SGHRS, CDR2 YFSETQ. The CDR3 runs 15 residues. The ends lost 4 bases at V and 1 base at J; junction bases unmatched: 5.

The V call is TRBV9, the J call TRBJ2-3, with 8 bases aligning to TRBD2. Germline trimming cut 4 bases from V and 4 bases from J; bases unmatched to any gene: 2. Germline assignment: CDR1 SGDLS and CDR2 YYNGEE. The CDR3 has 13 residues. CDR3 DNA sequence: TGTGCCAGCAGCTTTAGCGGGGCAGATACGCAGTATTTT. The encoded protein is CASSFSGADTQYF.

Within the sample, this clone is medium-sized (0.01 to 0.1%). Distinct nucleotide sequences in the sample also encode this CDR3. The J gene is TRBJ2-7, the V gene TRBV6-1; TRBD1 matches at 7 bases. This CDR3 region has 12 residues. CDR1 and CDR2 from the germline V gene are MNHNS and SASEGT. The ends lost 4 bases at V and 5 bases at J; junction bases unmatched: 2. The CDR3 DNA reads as TGTGCCAGCAGTGGACAGGGAAACGAGCAGTACTTC. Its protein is CASSGQGNEQYF.

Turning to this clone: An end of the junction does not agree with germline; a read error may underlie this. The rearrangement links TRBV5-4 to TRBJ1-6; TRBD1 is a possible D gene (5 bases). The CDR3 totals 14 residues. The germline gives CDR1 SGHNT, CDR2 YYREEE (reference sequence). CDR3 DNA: TGTGCCAGCAGCTCGGGGGACGGTGGAAAGTCCCTCCATTTT. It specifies CASSSGDGGKSLHF. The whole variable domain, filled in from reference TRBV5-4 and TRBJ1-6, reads ETGVTQSPTHLIKTRGQQVTLRCSSQSGHNTVSWYQQALGQGPQFIFQYYREEENGRGNFPPRFSGLQFPNYSSELNVNALELDDSALYLCASSSGDGGKSLHFGNGTRLTVT.

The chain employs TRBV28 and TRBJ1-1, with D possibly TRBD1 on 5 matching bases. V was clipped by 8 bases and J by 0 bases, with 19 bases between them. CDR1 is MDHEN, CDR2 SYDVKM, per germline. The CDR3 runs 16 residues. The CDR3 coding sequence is TGTGCCAGCCTCGCGTCAGGGTCATTCATGAACACTGAAGCTTTCTTT. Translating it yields CASLASGSFMNTEAFF.

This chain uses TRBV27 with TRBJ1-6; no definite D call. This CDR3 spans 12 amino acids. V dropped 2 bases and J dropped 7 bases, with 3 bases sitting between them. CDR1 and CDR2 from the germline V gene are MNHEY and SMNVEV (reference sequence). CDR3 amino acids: CASSLGNSPLHF. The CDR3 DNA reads TGTGCCAGCAGTTTAGGGAATTCACCCCTCCACTTT.

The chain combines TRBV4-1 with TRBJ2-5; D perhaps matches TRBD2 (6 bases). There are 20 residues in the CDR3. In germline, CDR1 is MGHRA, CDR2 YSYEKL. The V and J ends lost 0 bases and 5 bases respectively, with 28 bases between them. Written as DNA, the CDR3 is TGCGCCAGCAGCCAAGAAGGGGAGGTAGCCATCAAAGGGGCAAGGGAGACCCAGTACTTC. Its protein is CASSQEGEVAIKGARETQYF.

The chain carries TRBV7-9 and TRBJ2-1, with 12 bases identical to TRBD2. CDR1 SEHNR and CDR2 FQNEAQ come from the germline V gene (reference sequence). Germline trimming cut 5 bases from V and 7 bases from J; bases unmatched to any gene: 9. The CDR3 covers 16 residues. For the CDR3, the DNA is TGTGCCAGCAGCCCCCTAGCGGGGGGGCCTGTAAATGAGCAGTTCTTC. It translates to CASSPLAGGPVNEQFF.

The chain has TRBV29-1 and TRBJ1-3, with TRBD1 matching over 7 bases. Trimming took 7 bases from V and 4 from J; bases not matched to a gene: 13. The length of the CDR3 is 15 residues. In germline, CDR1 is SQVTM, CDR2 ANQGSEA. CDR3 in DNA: TGCAGCGCTAACATCGACAGGGCGAGGGGAAACACCATATATTTT. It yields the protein CSANIDRARGNTIYF.

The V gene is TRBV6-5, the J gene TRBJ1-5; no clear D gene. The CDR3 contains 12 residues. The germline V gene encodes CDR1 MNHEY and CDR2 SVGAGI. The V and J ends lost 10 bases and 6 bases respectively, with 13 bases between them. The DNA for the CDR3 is TGTGCCACCTCGACTGGTACTCAGCCCCAGCATTTT. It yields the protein CATSTGTQPQHF.

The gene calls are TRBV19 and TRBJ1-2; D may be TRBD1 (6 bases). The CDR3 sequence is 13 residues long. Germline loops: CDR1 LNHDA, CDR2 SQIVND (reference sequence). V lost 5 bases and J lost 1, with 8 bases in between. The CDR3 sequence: CASSPDSNYGYTF. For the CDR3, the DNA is TGTGCCAGTAGTCCGGACAGTAACTATGGCTACACCTTC.

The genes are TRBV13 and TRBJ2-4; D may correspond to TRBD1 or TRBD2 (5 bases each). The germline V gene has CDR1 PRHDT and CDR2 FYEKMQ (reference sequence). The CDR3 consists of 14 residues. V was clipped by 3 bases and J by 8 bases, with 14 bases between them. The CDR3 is CASSFLGLGDIQYF. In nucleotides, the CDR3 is TGTGCCAGCAGCTTTCTTGGACTGGGGGACATTCAGTACTTC.

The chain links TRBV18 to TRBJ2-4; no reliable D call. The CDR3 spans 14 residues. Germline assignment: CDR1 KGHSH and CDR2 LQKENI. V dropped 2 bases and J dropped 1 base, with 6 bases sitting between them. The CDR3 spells CASSPGAAKNIQYF. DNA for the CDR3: TGTGCCAGCTCACCAGGAGCGGCCAAAAACATTCAGTACTTC.

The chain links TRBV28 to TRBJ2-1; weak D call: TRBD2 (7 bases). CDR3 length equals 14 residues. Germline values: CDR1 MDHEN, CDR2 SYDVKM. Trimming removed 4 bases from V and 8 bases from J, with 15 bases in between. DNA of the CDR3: TGTGCCAGCAGTTCCTCAGGGGCGGGGGATGAGCAGTTCTTC. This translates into CASSSSGAGDEQFF.

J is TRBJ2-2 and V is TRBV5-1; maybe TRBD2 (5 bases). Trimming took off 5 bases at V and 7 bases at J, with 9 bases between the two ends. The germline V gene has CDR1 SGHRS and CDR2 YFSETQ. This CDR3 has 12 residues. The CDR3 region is CASSYSDGELFF. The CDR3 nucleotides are TGCGCCAGCAGTTATAGCGACGGGGAGCTGTTTTTT. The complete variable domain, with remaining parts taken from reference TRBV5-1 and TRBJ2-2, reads KAGVTQTPRYLIKTRGQQVTLSCSPISGHRSVSWYQQTPGQGLQFLFEYFSETQRNKGNFPGRFSGRQFSNSRSEMNVSTLELGDSALYLCASSYSDGELFFGEGSRLTVL.

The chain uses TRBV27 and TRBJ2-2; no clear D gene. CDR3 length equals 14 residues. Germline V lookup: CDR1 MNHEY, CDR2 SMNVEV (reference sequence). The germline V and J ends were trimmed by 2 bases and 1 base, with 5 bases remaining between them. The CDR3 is CASSLDGNTGELFF. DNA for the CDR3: TGTGCCAGCAGTTTAGACGGGAACACCGGGGAGCTGTTTTTT.

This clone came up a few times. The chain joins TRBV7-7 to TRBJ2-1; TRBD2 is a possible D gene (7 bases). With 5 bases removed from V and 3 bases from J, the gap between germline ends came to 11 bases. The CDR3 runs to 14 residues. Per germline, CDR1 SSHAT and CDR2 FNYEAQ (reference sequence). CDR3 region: CASSPGGGYNEQFF. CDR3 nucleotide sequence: TGTGCCAGCAGCCCGGGGGGCGGCTACAATGAGCAGTTCTTC.

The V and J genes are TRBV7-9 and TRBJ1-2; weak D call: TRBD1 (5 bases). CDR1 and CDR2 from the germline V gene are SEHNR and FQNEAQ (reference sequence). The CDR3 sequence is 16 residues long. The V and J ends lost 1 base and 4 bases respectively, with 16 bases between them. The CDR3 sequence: CASSLEGRELVYGYTF. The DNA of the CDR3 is TGTGCCAGCAGCTTAGAGGGCAGGGAGTTGGTCTATGGCTACACCTTC.

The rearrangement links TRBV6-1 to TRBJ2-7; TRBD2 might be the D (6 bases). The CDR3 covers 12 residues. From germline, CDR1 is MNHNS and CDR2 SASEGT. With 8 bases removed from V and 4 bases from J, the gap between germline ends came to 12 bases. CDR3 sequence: CASGRGRYEQYF. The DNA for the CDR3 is TGTGCCAGCGGGAGAGGGAGGTACGAGCAGTACTTC.

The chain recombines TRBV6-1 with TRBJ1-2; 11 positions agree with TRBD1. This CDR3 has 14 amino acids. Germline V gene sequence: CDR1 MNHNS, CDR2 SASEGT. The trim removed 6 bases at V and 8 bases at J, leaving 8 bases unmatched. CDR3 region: CASSSGQGARGYTF. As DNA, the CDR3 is TGTGCCAGCAGCAGTGGACAGGGGGCGCGAGGCTACACCTTC.

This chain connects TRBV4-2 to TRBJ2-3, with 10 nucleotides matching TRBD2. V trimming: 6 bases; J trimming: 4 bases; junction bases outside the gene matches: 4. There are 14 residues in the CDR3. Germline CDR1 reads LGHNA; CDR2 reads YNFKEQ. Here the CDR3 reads CASRSGGAADTQYF. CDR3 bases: TGTGCCAGCAGGAGCGGGGGGGCAGCAGATACGCAGTATTTT.

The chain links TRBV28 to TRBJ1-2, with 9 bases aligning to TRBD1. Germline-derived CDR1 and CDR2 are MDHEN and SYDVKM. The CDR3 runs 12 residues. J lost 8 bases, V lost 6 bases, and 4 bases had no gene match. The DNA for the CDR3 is TGTGCCAGCAGGGGGACAGGGAGAGGCTACACCTTC. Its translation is CASRGTGRGYTF.

CDR3 region: CASSYLVTDDQPQHF. The CDR3 coding sequence is TGTGCCAGCAGTTACCTCGTGACTGACGATCAGCCCCAGCATTTT. V is TRBV6-6 and J is TRBJ1-5; D is undetermined. Trimming shortened V by 2 bases and J by 5 bases, and 13 bases separated the two germline ends. Germline loops: CDR1 MNHNY, CDR2 SVGAGI (reference sequence). The CDR3 covers 15 residues.

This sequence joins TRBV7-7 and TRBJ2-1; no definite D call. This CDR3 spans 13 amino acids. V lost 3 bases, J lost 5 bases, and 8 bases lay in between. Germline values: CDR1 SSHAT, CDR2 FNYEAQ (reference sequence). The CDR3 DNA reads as TGTGCCAGCAGCTTTGATAGGGACAATGAGCAGTTCTTC. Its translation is CASSFDRDNEQFF.

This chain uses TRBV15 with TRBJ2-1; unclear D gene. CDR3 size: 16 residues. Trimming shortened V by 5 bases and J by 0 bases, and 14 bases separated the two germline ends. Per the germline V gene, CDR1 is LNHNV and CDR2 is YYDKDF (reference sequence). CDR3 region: CATSGPEDRSYNEQFF. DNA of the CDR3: TGTGCCACCAGCGGTCCCGAGGACCGCTCCTACAATGAGCAGTTCTTC.

In DNA form, the CDR3 reads TGTGCCATCAGTGAGAGCCCCGGAGCTAACTATGGCTACACCTTC. Translated, it gives CAISESPGANYGYTF. The chain joins TRBV10-3 to TRBJ1-2, with no clear D. Trimming pared 2 bases from V and 0 bases from J, leaving 10 bases between. CDR1 and CDR2 (germline): ENHRY, SYGVKD. The CDR3 is made up of 15 amino acids.

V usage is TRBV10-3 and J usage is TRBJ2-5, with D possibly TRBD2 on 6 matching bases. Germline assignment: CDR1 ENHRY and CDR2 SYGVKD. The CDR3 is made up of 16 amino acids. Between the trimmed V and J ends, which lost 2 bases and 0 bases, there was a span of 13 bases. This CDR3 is CAISEGVAAYQETQYF. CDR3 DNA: TGTGCCATCAGTGAGGGTGTAGCGGCCTACCAAGAGACCCAGTACTTC.

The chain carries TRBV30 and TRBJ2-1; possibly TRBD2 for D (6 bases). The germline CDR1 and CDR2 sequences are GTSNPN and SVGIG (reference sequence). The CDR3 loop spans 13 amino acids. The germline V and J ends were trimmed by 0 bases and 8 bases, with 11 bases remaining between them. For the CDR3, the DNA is TGTGCCTGGAGTGTAGGAGGGCTGGATGAGCAGTTCTTC. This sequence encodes CAWSVGGLDEQFF.

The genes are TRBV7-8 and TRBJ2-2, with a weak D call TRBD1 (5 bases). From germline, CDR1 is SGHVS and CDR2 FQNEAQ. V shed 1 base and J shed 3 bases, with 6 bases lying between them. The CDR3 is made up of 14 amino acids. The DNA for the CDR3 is TGTGCCAGCAGCTTAGGGGGCGACACCGGGGAGCTGTTTTTT. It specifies CASSLGGDTGELFF.